This T cell receptor beta chain appears in the sequencing data of a study of CD8+ T cells in alopecia areata. Findings and limits, study-wide: Scalp sample sequencing also detects resident alphabeta T cells of normal skin.

In its sample, this clone was seen a few times. Its matching antigen is unknown. It was from PBMCs that CD4+ and CD8+ T cells were sorted. As the sequencing template, cDNA was produced by extracting RNA and reverse transcribing it. Some clones are missing from TCRdb's copy, which holds only in-frame ones; the method was immunoSEQ multiplex PCR. There are around 150,000 clones in the sample; less than 75% occur only once, and 36% lies in the top ten. Germline lookup yields CDR1 SGDLS and CDR2 YYNGEE. This CDR3 is built from 15 residues. The V gene end was trimmed by 4 bases and the J gene end by 3 bases; junction bases not matched to a gene: 10.

The chain couples TRBV9 to TRBJ2-7, with 7 bases that match TRBD2. Sequencing was performed on CD8+ T cells sorted from blood. The receptor's source is a human donor in good health. The CDR3 loop reads CASSPGLGGLYEQYF. The CDR3 DNA follows: TGTGCCAGCAGCCCAGGACTAGGTGGACTCTACGAGCAGTACTTC. The complete variable domain, with remaining parts taken from reference TRBV9 and TRBJ2-7, reads DSGVTQTPKHLITATGQRVTLRCSPRSGDLSVYWYQQSLDQGLQFLIQYYNGEERAKGNILERFSAQQFPDLHSELNLSSLELGDSALYFCASSPGLGGLYEQYFGPGTRLTVT.